The T cell receptor beta chain described here comes from a study of blood T cell repertoires in COVID-19. Only in-frame clones appear in the TCRdb table, and some are missing; sequencing was by immunoSEQ multiplex PCR. The table shows hundreds of thousands of clones, with nearly 90% occurring only once. The sequencing sample was made of PBMCs or T cells enriched from blood (not recorded which). The sequence derives from a woman under 30 with acute COVID-19.

Here the CDR3 reads CASSNPPGGASSYEQYF. The CDR3, as DNA: TGTGCCAGCAGCAACCCCCCAGGGGGCGCTTCATCCTACGAGCAGTACTTC. This chain links TRBV3-1 (or the pseudogene TRBV3-2) with TRBJ2-7; 8 bases are shared with TRBD1. Germline V lookup: CDR1 LGHDT, CDR2 YNNKEL (reference sequence). V shed 5 bases, J shed 1 base, and the junction held 13 bases outside the gene matches. The CDR3 is 17 amino acids.